This T cell receptor (beta chain) was sequenced in a study of CD8+ T cells in alopecia areata (dated by TCRdb to the late 2010s). Broadly, across the study: Treated patients were enrolled in an open-label pilot trial of oral tofacitinib, 5 to 10 mg twice daily, for moderate-to-severe alopecia areata. Patients stayed on tofacitinib for 6 to 18 months and then had 6 months of follow-up off drug so that delayed response and recurrence could be assessed. Disease severity in treated patients was measured with the SALT score, which quantifies the percentage of affected scalp surface area. High-throughput TCRbeta sequencing was used to examine T cell clonal expansion in alopecia areata in both the C3H/HeJ mouse model and human patients. On the human side, TCRbeta sequencing was run on scalp tissue and on sorted CD4+ and CD8+ peripheral blood T cells from healthy controls and from alopecia areata patients with either patchy or totalis/universalis disease. Tofacitinib-treated patients had biopsies at baseline and at 4 and 24 weeks of treatment, with a later scalp biopsy in several patients. Scalp clonality was compared among normal scalp (n=4), patchy alopecia areata scalp (n=8), and alopecia totalis/universalis scalp (n=8). RNA was obtained with the PAXgene miRNA kit for fixed scalp, the miRNeasy kit for PBMCs, and the RNeasy kit for mouse skin. TCRbeta CDR3 regions were amplified by immunoSEQ multiplex PCR using 35 Vbeta forward and 13 Jbeta reverse primers. Summary of the overall study and its limitations: Tofacitinib significantly decreased scalp clonality and the number of expanded CD8+ clones among the top 100 scalp clones. Because the treated cohort was small and had just a single nonresponder, larger studies are needed to establish links between baseline CD8+ expansion and response. Unlike mouse skin, where gammadelta T cells dominate, normal human skin contains resident alphabeta T cells that get sequenced too, which complicates analysis of the scalp TCR repertoire. Lesional scalp, especially in alopecia totalis/universalis, showed higher clonality and more expanded CD8+ clones than normal scalp, suggesting antigenic drive. Shared TCR sequences between patients were less evident than in mice, which may be partly attributable to HLA diversity in the patient population. During tofacitinib treatment, many expanded lesional clones remained in scalp and blood, and this persistence may partly explain relapse after treatment is stopped.

Interpreted using the paper, the time point label stands for: roughly 27 days on oral tofacitinib. The sample's treatment or condition, from its label and the paper: oral pan-JAK inhibitor, 5-10 mg twice daily. Lesional scalp punch biopsies and peripheral blood were obtained from alopecia areata patients. PBMCs were isolated by density centrifugation and stained for CD3, CD4 and CD8, after which CD4+ and CD8+ T cells were sorted on a FACSAria. Preparation of the library involved the immunoSEQ multiplex PCR assay. RNA was extracted from all samples and reverse transcribed into cDNA as template for TCR sequencing. SuperScript III was used for first-strand cDNA synthesis, primed with a 2:1 mix of oligo-dT and random hexamers. Amplification bias was assessed with a synthetic immune receptor repertoire, and residual bias was removed computationally. Regarding the original processing steps: After raw reads were preprocessed to remove errors, the CDR3 was defined following IMGT conventions as running from the conserved cysteine to phenylalanine. Clonality was computed as 1 minus the Shannon entropy, with the entropy normalized by log2 of the number of productive unique TCRs. Whether each scalp clone was CD4 or CD8 was inferred by checking scalp TCRbeta sequences against the CD4 and CD8 repertoires from sorted blood. TCRdb mirrors the immuneACCESS table, restricted to in-frame sequences. Some clones are absent from its copies; in checked studies, under half trace to an unresolved V gene, and the reason for the others is unknown. V and J calls and clone size come straight from that table; D and trimming were deduced from the DNA. The sample yields around 140,000 clones; around half were counted once. Approximately 15% of the sample lies in the top ten.

Worth noting for this clone: No cognate antigen has been identified for it. No much larger clonotype is one base removed from it; base qualities were not supplied.

According to the germline V gene (reference sequence), CDR1 reads GTSNPN and CDR2 reads SVGIG. Between the V and J ends, shortened by 0 bases and 0 bases respectively, the junction contains 8 bases. Including the terminal cysteine and phenylalanine, the CDR3 comprises 14 residues. The only DNA kept is the CDR3, 42 bases in frame from the first base. This material consisted of CD8+ T cells sorted from blood, taken at week 4, from a patient treated with tofacitinib. The chain couples TRBV30 to TRBJ1-2; no D gene can be assigned with confidence. This receptor was obtained from a human donor with alopecia areata. The CDR3 protein sequence reads: CAWSVHSANYGYTF. The DNA is as follows: TGTGCCTGGAGTGTACATTCGGCTAACTATGGCTACACCTTC.